Sequencing of this TCR beta chain was carried out in a study of T cells in Graves' hyperthyroidism and ophthalmopathy. With respect to this clonotype: One base away lies a much larger clone, so this may be a sequencing read error.

Amplified regions were TCR beta CDR3 sequences from RNA transcripts. The HTBI primer set served for first-round RT-PCR of the TCR CDR3. Each CDR3 protein is one row after TCRdb ran MiXCR on the multiplex PCR reads. The sample records over 350,000 distinct CDR3 sequences, about 15% being singletons. The PBMCs had their origin in more than 9.5 ml of fresh peripheral blood. The clonotype was recovered from a man in his late teens or twenties with Graves' ophthalmopathy. The material sequenced was blood.

CDR3 sequence reads: CSAKRTRFGNQPQHF. The CDR3 DNA follows: TGCAGTGCTAAAAGGACCCGGTTCGGCAATCAGCCCCAGCATTTT. The V gene is TRBV20-1, the J gene TRBJ1-5, with D hard to call. V lost 4 bases, J lost 2 bases, and 15 bases lay in between. CDR1 is DFQATT, CDR2 SNEGSKA, per germline (reference sequence). This CDR3 spans 15 amino acids.